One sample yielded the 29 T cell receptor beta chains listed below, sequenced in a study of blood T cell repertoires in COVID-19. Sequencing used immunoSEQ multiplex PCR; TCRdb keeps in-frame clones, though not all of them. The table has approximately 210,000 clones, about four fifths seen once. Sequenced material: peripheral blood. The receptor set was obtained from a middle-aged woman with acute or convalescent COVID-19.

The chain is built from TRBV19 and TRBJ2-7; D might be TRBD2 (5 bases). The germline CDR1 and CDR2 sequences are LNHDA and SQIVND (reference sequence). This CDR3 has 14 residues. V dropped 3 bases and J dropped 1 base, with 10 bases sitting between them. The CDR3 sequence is CASSMGAESYEQYF. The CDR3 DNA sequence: TGTGCCAGTAGTATGGGAGCTGAATCCTACGAGCAGTACTTC.

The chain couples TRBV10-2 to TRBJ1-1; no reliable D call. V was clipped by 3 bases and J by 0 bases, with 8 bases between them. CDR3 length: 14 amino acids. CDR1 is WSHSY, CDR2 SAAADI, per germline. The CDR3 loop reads CASSDRGVNTEAFF. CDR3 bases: TGCGCCAGCAGTGATCGTGGAGTGAACACTGAAGCTTTCTTT.

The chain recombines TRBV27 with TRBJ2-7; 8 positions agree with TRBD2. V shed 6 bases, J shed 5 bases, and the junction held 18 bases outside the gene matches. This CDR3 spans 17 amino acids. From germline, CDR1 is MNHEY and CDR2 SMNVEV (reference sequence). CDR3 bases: TGTGCCAGCAGCTCCCTCCCGGGGGGGGCTGCTCAGCACGAGCAGTACTTC. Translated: CASSSLPGGAAQHEQYF.

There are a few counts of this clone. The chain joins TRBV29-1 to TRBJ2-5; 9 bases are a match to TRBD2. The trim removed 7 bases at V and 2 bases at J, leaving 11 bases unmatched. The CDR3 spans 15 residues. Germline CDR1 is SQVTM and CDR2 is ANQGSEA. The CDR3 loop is CSAAPLAGRQETQYF. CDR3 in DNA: TGCAGCGCTGCTCCCCTAGCGGGAAGACAAGAGACCCAGTACTTC.

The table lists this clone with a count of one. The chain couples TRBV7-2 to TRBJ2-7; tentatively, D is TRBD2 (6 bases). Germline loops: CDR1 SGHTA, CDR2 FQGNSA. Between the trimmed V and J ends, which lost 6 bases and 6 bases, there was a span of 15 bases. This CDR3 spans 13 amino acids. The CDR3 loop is CASRSSGGGEQYF. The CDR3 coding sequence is TGTGCCAGCAGGTCAAGTGGGGGAGGCGAGCAGTACTTC.

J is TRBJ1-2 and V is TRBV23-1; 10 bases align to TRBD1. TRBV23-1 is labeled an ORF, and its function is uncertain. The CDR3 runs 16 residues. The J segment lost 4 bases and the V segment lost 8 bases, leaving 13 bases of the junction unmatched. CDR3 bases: TGCGCCAGCTCGAGACAGGGGGCTTTCGGCCTCTATGGCTACACCTTC. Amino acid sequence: CASSRQGAFGLYGYTF.

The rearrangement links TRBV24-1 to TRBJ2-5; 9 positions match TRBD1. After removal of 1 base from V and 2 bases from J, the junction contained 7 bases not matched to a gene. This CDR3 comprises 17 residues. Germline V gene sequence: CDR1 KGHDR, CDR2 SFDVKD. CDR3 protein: CATSDFRDRAEQETQYF. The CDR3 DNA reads TGTGCCACCAGTGATTTCCGGGACAGGGCCGAGCAAGAGACCCAGTACTTC.

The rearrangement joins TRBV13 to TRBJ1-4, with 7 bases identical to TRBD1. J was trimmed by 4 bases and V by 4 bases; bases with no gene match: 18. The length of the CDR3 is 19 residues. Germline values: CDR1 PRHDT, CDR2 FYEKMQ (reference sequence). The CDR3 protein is CASSSPKDEPGTVNEKLFF. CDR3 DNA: TGTGCCAGCAGCTCACCGAAAGACGAGCCCGGGACAGTTAATGAAAAACTGTTTTTT.

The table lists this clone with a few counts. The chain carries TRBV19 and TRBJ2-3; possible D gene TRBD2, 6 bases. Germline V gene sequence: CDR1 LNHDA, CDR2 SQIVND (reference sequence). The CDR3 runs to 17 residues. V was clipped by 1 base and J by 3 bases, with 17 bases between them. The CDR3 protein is CASSIAFNGGGTDTQYF. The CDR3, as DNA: TGTGCCAGTAGTATAGCCTTCAACGGGGGAGGTACAGATACGCAGTATTTT.

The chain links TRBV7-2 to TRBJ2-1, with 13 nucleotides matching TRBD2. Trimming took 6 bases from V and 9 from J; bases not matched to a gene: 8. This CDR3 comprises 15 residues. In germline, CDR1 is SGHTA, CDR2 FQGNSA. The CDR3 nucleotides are TGTGCCAGCAGTTTAACTAGCGGGGGGGCCCCTGAGCAGTTCTTC. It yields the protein CASSLTSGGAPEQFF.

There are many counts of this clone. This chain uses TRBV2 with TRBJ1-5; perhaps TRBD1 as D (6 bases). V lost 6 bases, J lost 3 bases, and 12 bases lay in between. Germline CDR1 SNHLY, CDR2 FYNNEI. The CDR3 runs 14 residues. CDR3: CASSGQLSNQPQHF. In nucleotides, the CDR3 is TGTGCCAGCAGCGGACAGCTGTCCAATCAGCCCCAGCATTTT.

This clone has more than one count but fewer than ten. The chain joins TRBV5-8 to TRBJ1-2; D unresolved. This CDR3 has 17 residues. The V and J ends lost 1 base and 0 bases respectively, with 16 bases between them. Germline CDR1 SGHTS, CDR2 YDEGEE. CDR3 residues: CASSLWATTKANYGYTF. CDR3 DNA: TGTGCCAGCAGCTTGTGGGCGACCACAAAAGCTAACTATGGCTACACCTTC.

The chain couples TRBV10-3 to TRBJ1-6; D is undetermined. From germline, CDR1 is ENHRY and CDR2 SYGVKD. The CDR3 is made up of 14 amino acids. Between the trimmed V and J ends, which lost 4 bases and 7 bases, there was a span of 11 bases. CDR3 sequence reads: CAISGEVLNSPLHF. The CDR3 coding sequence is TGTGCCATCAGTGGGGAGGTGTTGAATTCACCCCTCCACTTT.

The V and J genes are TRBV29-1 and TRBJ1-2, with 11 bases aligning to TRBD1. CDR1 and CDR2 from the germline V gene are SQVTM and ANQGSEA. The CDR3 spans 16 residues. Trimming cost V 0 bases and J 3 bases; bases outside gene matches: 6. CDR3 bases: TGCAGCGTTGAAGATCTTGGGGACAGGGGGGACTATGGCTACACCTTC. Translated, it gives CSVEDLGDRGDYGYTF.

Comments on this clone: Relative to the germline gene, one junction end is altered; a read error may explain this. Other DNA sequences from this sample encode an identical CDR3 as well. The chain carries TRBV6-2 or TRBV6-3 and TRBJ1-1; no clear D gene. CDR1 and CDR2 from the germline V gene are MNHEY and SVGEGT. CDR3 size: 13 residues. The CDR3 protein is CASSANQNTEAFF. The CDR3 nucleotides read TGCGCCAGCAGTGCGAACCAGAACACTGAAGCTTTCTTT.

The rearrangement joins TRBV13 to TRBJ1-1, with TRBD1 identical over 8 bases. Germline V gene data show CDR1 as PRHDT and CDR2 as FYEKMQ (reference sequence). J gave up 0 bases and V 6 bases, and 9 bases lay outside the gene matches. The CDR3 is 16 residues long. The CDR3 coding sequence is TGTGCCAGCAGACTCAGGGGGCGGGCCATGAACACTGAAGCTTTCTTT. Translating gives CASRLRGRAMNTEAFF.

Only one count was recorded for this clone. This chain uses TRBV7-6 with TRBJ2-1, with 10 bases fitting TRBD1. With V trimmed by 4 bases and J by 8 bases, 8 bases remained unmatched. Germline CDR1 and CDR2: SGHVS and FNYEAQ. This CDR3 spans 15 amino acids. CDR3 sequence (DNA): TGTGCCAGCAGCTCGCCGGGACAGGGGTTGCATGAGCAGTTCTTC. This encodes CASSSPGQGLHEQFF.

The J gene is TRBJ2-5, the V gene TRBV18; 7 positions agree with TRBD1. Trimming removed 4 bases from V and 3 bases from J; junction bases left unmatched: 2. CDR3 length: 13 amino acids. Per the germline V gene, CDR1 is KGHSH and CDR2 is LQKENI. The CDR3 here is CASSRGGKETQYF. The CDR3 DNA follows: TGTGCCAGCTCACGAGGGGGCAAAGAGACCCAGTACTTC.

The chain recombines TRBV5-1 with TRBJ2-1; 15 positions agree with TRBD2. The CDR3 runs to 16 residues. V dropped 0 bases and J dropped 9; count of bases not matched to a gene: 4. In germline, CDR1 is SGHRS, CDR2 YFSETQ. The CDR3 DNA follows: TGCGCCAGCAGCTTGGGGACTAGCGGGGGGGCCAGTGAGCAGTTCTTC. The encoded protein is CASSLGTSGGASEQFF.

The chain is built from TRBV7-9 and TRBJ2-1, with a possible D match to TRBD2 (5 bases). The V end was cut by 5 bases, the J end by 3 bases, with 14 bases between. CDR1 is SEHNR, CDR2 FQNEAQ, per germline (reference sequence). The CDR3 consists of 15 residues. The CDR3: CASSPSSLVYNEQFF. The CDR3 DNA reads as TGTGCCAGCAGCCCTAGCTCCCTAGTCTACAATGAGCAGTTCTTC.

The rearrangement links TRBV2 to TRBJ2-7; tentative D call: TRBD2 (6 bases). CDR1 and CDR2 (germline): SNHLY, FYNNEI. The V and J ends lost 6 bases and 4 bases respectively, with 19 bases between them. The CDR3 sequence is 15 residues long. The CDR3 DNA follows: TGTGCCAGCAGACCGGGACTCCCCCCGACTTACGAGCAGTACTTC. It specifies CASRPGLPPTYEQYF.

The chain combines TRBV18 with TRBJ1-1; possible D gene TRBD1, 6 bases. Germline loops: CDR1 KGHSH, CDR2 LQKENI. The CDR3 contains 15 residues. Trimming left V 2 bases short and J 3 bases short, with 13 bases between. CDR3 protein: CASSPELQGYTEAFF. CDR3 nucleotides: TGTGCCAGCTCACCAGAGTTGCAGGGGTACACTGAAGCTTTCTTT.

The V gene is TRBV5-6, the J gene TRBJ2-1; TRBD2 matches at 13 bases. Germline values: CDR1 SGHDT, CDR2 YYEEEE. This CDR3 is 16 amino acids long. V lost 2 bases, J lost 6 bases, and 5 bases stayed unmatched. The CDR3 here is CASSLRTSGSVNEQFF. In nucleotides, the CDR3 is TGTGCCAGCAGCTTAAGGACTAGCGGGAGTGTCAATGAGCAGTTCTTC. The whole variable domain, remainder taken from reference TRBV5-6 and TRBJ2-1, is DAGVTQSPTHLIKTRGQQVTLRCSPKSGHDTVSWYQQALGQGPQFIFQYYEEEERQRGNFPDRFSGHQFPNYSSELNVNALLLGDSALYLCASSLRTSGSVNEQFFGPGTRLTVL.

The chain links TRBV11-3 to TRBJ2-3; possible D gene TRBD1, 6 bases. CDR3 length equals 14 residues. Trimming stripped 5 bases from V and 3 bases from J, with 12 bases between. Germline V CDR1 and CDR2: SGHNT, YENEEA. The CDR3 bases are TGTGCCAGCAGCCTATCCCAGGGGACAGATACGCAGTATTTT. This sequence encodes CASSLSQGTDTQYF.

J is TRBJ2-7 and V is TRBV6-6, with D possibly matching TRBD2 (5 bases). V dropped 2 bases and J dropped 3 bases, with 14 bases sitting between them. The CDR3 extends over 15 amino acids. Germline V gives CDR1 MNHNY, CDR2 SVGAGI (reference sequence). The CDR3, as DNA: TGTGCCAGCAGTTACCCTAGACACGGGGACTACGAGCAGTACTTC. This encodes CASSYPRHGDYEQYF.

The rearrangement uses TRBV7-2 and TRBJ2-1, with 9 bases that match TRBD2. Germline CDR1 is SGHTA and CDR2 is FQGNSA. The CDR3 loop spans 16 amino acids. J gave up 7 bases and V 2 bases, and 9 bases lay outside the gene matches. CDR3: CASSLFAGGPGNEQFF. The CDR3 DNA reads TGTGCCAGCAGCTTATTTGCGGGAGGGCCTGGAAATGAGCAGTTCTTC.

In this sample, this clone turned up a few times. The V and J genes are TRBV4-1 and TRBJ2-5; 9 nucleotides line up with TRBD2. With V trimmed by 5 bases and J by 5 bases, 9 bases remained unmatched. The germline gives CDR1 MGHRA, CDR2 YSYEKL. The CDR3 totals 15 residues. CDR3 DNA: TGCGCCAGCAGCGACCTAGGCGGGAGGGACGAGACCCAGTACTTC. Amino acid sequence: CASSDLGGRDETQYF.

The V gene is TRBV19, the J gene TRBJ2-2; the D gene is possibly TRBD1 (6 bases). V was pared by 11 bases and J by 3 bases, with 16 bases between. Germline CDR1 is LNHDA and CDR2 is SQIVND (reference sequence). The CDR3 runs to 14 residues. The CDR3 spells CAASGDTDTGELFF. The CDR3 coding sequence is TGTGCCGCGTCAGGGGATACGGACACCGGGGAGCTGTTTTTT.

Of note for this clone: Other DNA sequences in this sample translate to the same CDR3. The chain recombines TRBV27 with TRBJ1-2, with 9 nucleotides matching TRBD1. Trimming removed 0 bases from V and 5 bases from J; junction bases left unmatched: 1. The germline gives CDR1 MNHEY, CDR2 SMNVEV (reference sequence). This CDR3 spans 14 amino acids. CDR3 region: CASSLSGQGYGYTF. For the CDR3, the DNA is TGTGCCAGCAGTTTATCGGGACAGGGTTATGGCTACACCTTC.